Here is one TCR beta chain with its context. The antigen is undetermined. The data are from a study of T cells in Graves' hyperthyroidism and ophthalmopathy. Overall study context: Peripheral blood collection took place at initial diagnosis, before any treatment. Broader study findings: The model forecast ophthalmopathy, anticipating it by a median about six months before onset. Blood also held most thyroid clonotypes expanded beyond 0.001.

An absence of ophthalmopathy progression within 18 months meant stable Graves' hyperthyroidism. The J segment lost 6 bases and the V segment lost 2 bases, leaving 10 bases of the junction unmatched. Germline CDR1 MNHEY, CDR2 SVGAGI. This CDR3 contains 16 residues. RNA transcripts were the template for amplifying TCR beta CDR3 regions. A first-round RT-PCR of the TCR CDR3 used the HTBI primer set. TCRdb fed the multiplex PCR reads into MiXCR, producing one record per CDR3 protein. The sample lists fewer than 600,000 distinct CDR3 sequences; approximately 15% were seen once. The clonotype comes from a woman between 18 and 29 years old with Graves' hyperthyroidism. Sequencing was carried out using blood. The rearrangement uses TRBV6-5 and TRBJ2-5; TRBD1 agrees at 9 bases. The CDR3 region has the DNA TGTGCCAGCAGTTACGCCCCGGGACAGGGACGGAAGACCCAGTACTTC. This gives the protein CASSYAPGQGRKTQYF.